This T cell receptor (beta chain) derives from a study of pediatric ulcerative colitis. TCRdb keeps only in-frame clones here, not all; method: immunoSEQ multiplex PCR. Of 64,000 or so clones in the sample, 77% are singletons; the top ten hold roughly 5.2%. This clone has more than one count but fewer than ten. The sample comprised blood. This receptor was taken from a boy between 10 and 17 years old with moderate ulcerative colitis.

DNA for the CDR3: TGTGCCAGCTCCTCCGGGGGGCAGAGGAACACTGAAGCTTTCTTT. Protein sequence: CASSSGGQRNTEAFF. The chain has TRBV18 and TRBJ1-1; D perhaps matches TRBD1 (6 bases). The CDR3 is made up of 15 amino acids. V was trimmed by 6 bases and J by 1 base, leaving 15 bases between them. The V gene's germline CDR1 is KGHSH and CDR2 LQKENI. The complete variable domain, with remaining parts taken from reference TRBV18 and TRBJ1-1, reads NAGVMQNPRHLVRRRGQEARLRCSPMKGHSHVYWYRQLPEEGLKFMVYLQKENIIDESGMPKERFSAEFPKEGPSILRIQQVVRGDSAAYFCASSSGGQRNTEAFFGQGTRLTVV.